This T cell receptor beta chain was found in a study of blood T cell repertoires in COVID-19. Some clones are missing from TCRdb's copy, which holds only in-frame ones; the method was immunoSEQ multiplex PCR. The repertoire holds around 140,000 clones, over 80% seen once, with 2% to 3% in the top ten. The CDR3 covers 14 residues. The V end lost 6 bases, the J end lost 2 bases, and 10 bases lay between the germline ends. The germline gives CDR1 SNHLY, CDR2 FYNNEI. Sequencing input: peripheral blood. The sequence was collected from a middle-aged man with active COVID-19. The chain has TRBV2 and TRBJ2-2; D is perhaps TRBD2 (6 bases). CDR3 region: CASRGRINTGELFF. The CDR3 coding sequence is TGTGCCAGCAGGGGGAGGATAAACACCGGGGAGCTGTTTTTT.